This T cell receptor (beta chain) was captured by sequencing in a study of cytomegalovirus exposure and HLA in healthy donors. V trimming: 8 bases; J trimming: 5 bases; junction bases outside the gene matches: 11. Looked up from germline, CDR1 is SQVTM and CDR2 is ANQGSEA. There are 13 residues in the CDR3. With 60 Vbeta and 13 Jbeta primers, the PCR was carried out. Assay: immunoSEQ multiplex PCR; the TCRdb copy retains only in-frame clones and omits some. The table records 100,000 to 150,000 clones, around 79% of them present only once. The sequenced sample was PBMCs. This chain joins TRBV29-1 and TRBJ2-5, with 7 positions matching TRBD2. The TCR was taken from a woman between 40 and 55 years old in good health and CMV-seronegative. The CDR3 loop is CSLHRSGDETQYF. CDR3 sequence (DNA): TGCAGCCTCCACAGAAGCGGGGACGAGACCCAGTACTTC.